The 27 T cell receptor beta chains listed next were all sequenced from one sample in a study of PD-1 blockade in classical Hodgkin lymphoma. Sequenced by immunoSEQ multiplex PCR; TCRdb stores in-frame clones only, minus some. The sample has more than 55,000 clones, 85% to 90% seen once. Every single patient, without exception, relapsed after autologous stem cell transplantation, and brentuximab vedotin exposure varied. The specimen was peripheral blood mononuclear cells (PBMCs), collected before the second cycle of nivolumab. The receptor set was obtained from a human donor with classical Hodgkin lymphoma.

The V gene is TRBV5-1, the J gene TRBJ2-2; D is undetermined. V lost 1 base, J lost 1 base, and 8 bases lay in between. The CDR3 runs to 15 residues. Germline assignment: CDR1 SGHRS and CDR2 YFSETQ. The CDR3 protein is CASSLQQVNTGELFF. In DNA, the CDR3 is TGCGCCAGCAGCTTGCAGCAGGTGAACACCGGGGAGCTGTTTTTT.

The rearrangement joins TRBV5-1 to TRBJ1-1; no reliable D call. The CDR3 is 13 residues long. V was shortened by 1 base and J by 1 base, with 5 bases between the two germline ends. Germline lookup yields CDR1 SGHRS and CDR2 YFSETQ. The CDR3 region is CASSLRQNTEAFF. Here the CDR3 DNA reads TGCGCCAGCAGCTTGAGACAGAACACTGAAGCTTTCTTT.

The V gene is TRBV7-8, the J gene TRBJ1-5; possible D gene TRBD1, 5 bases. V was shortened by 5 bases and J by 4 bases, with 15 bases between the two germline ends. CDR1 is SGHVS, CDR2 FQNEAQ, per germline. The CDR3 runs 15 residues. The DNA for the CDR3 is TGTGCCAGCAGCAACCGGGGCTCAGGGAATCAGCCCCAGCATTTT. This sequence encodes CASSNRGSGNQPQHF.

This chain connects TRBV20-1 to TRBJ2-1; D gene ambiguous. The length of the CDR3 is 10 residues. The germline gives CDR1 DFQATT, CDR2 SNEGSKA (reference sequence). V lost 8 bases, J lost 7 bases, and 9 bases lay in between. The CDR3 DNA reads as TGCAGTCCTGACACGAATGAGCAGTTCTTC. Protein sequence: CSPDTNEQFF.

CDR3 sequence reads: CASRSSPRIGDTQYF. The CDR3 nucleotides read TGTGCCAGTAGGTCTAGCCCACGGATCGGGGATACGCAGTATTTT. This chain connects TRBV19 to TRBJ2-3; a possible D gene is TRBD2 (5 bases). CDR3 length equals 15 residues. V was pared by 6 bases and J by 6 bases, with 19 bases between. In germline, CDR1 is LNHDA, CDR2 SQIVND (reference sequence).

V and J are TRBV25-1 and TRBJ2-5, with 7 bases identical to TRBD1. Germline lookup yields CDR1 MGHDK and CDR2 SYGVNS. The CDR3 has 15 residues. V lost 2 bases, J lost 1 base, and 4 bases stayed unmatched. This CDR3 is CASSEDNRGQETQYF. CDR3 coding DNA: TGTGCCAGCAGTGAAGACAACAGGGGCCAAGAGACCCAGTACTTC.

The rearrangement links TRBV28 to TRBJ2-2; possibly TRBD1 or TRBD2 for D (5 bases each). V lost 9 bases to trimming and J lost 1 base, with 9 bases between them. This CDR3 has 13 amino acids. CDR1 and CDR2 (germline): MDHEN, SYDVKM. The CDR3 region is CASGDGNTGELFF. The DNA of the CDR3 is TGTGCCAGTGGGGACGGGAACACCGGGGAGCTGTTTTTT.

This chain uses TRBV7-9 with TRBJ2-5, with D hard to call. V was trimmed by 5 bases and J by 4 bases, leaving 5 bases between them. CDR3 length equals 11 residues. Germline values: CDR1 SEHNR, CDR2 FQNEAQ (reference sequence). In nucleotides, the CDR3 is TGTGCCAGCAGCGTGGGAGAGACCCAGTACTTC. This encodes CASSVGETQYF. Full variable domain (outside the CDR3, taken from reference TRBV7-9 and TRBJ2-5): DTGVSQNPRHKITKRGQNVTFRCDPISEHNRLYWYRQTLGQGPEFLTYFQNEAQLEKSRLLSDRFSAERPKGSFSTLEIQRTEQGDSAMYLCASSVGETQYFGPGTRLLVL.

The rearrangement links TRBV6-1 to TRBJ1-1; D is unresolved. The ends were cut back, 6 bases at V and 0 bases at J, with 8 bases in the middle. CDR1 is MNHNS and CDR2 is SASEGT in the germline V gene. This CDR3 has 13 residues. CDR3 sequence: CASRETVNTEAFF. The CDR3 nucleotides read TGTGCCAGCAGGGAAACGGTGAACACTGAAGCTTTCTTT.

The DNA for the CDR3 is TGCGCCAGCAGCTTTAGGGAGGGGACTGAAGCTTTCTTT. Translating it yields CASSFREGTEAFF. The V and J genes are TRBV5-1 and TRBJ1-1; D perhaps matches TRBD1 (5 bases). The V and J ends lost 2 bases and 5 bases respectively, with 10 bases between them. This CDR3 has 13 residues. CDR1 SGHRS and CDR2 YFSETQ come from the germline V gene.

The chain carries TRBV14 and TRBJ1-6; no clear D gene. Germline V CDR1 and CDR2: SGHDN, FVKESK. The CDR3 length is 16 residues. V lost 3 bases, J lost 0 bases, and 9 bases lay in between. The CDR3: CASSQTFSSYNSPLHF. The CDR3 region has the DNA TGTGCCAGCAGCCAGACCTTTAGCTCCTATAATTCACCCCTCCACTTT.

This clone has only a few counts. The chain employs TRBV6-5 and TRBJ1-4; tentatively, D is TRBD1 (6 bases). The germline V gene has CDR1 MNHEY and CDR2 SVGAGI. Trimming removed 4 bases from V and 7 bases from J, with 16 bases in between. The CDR3 consists of 15 residues. CDR3 nucleotide sequence: TGTGCCAGCAGTTCACTGCCGGCCAGGGGTGAAAAACTGTTTTTT. It codes for CASSSLPARGEKLFF.

The chain is built from TRBV6-5 and TRBJ1-5; a possible D gene is TRBD1 (5 bases). In germline, CDR1 is MNHEY, CDR2 SVGAGI. CDR3 length: 13 residues. The ends were cut back, 4 bases at V and 3 bases at J, with 7 bases in the middle. Here the CDR3 reads CASSLGVNQPQHF. Here the CDR3 DNA reads TGTGCCAGCAGTTTGGGGGTCAATCAGCCCCAGCATTTT.

J is TRBJ1-1 and V is TRBV5-1; D is unclear. V lost 0 bases, J lost 0 bases, and 12 bases lay in between. The length of the CDR3 is 16 residues. CDR1 is SGHRS and CDR2 is YFSETQ in the germline V gene. CDR3 sequence (DNA): TGCGCCAGCAGCTTGGAGGGCTCGGGGATGAACACTGAAGCTTTCTTT. Its protein product is CASSLEGSGMNTEAFF.

The CDR3 DNA sequence: TGTGCCAGTCACGGACCAACGACAGGAATTTATAATTCACCCCTCCACTTT. Protein sequence: CASHGPTTGIYNSPLHF. The J gene is TRBJ1-6, the V gene TRBV19; perhaps TRBD1 as D (6 bases). CDR1 is LNHDA and CDR2 is SQIVND in the germline V gene (reference sequence). Trimming stripped 8 bases from V and 4 bases from J, with 21 bases between. This CDR3 contains 17 residues.

This clone was detected only a few times. CDR3 protein: CASSVTGNEKLFF. CDR3 nucleotides: TGTGCCAGCAGCGTGACAGGGAATGAAAAACTGTTTTTT. The rearrangement joins TRBV9 to TRBJ1-4, with TRBD1 identical over 7 bases. Germline V gene data show CDR1 as SGDLS and CDR2 as YYNGEE. The trim removed 2 bases at V and 5 bases at J, leaving 0 bases unmatched. The CDR3 sequence is 13 residues long.

The chain couples TRBV5-1 to TRBJ2-7; D gene ambiguous. This CDR3 has 12 amino acids. Germline lookup yields CDR1 SGHRS and CDR2 YFSETQ. V gave up 3 bases and J gave up 2 bases, with 6 bases separating them. CDR3 sequence: CASSSSPYEQYF. For the CDR3, the DNA is TGCGCCAGCAGCTCTTCACCCTACGAGCAGTACTTC.

This chain joins TRBV5-1 and TRBJ1-4, with TRBD1 identical over 7 bases. The CDR3 extends over 15 amino acids. The V and J ends lost 3 bases and 5 bases, in that order; junction bases with no gene match: 7. Germline CDR1 SGHRS, CDR2 YFSETQ. In DNA, the CDR3 is TGCGCCAGCAGCTGGGGACAGTCGCTGAATGAAAAACTGTTTTTT. The encoded protein is CASSWGQSLNEKLFF.

V and J are TRBV5-6 and TRBJ1-6; D not resolved. CDR1 SGHDT and CDR2 YYEEEE come from the germline V gene. Between the trimmed V and J ends, which lost 0 bases and 4 bases, there was a span of 5 bases. This CDR3 region has 14 residues. The CDR3 sequence: CASSLVPYNSPLHF. In DNA, the CDR3 is TGTGCCAGCAGCTTGGTGCCATATAATTCACCCCTCCACTTT.

The chain couples TRBV6-1 to TRBJ1-2; no clear D gene. V lost 0 bases, J lost 8 bases, and 16 bases lay in between. The CDR3 extends over 15 amino acids. In germline, CDR1 is MNHNS, CDR2 SASEGT. CDR3 in amino acids: CASSEADPRTLGYTF. CDR3 DNA: TGTGCCAGCAGTGAAGCGGACCCAAGAACCTTGGGCTACACCTTC.

The chain joins TRBV6-6 to TRBJ1-5; D remains unclear. Trimming cost V 0 bases and J 7 bases, with 13 bases left between them. Looked up from germline, CDR1 is MNHNY and CDR2 is SVGAGI (reference sequence). The CDR3 sequence is 15 residues long. In nucleotides, the CDR3 is TGTGCCAGCAGTTACTCGAGGGAGGAGTGGCAGCCCCAGCATTTT. Translated, it gives CASSYSREEWQPQHF.

The rearrangement joins TRBV6-6 to TRBJ2-3; 7 bases are a match to TRBD1. Trimming cost V 6 bases and J 3 bases; bases outside gene matches: 9. From germline, CDR1 is MNHNY and CDR2 SVGAGI (reference sequence). This CDR3 region has 15 residues. The CDR3 here is CASRQTGQGTDTQYF. DNA of the CDR3: TGTGCCAGCAGACAGACAGGGCAAGGAACAGATACGCAGTATTTT.

The gene calls are TRBV6-5 and TRBJ1-1; D uncertain. V was trimmed by 3 bases and J by 3 bases, leaving 11 bases between them. The CDR3 runs to 14 residues. The V gene's germline CDR1 is MNHEY and CDR2 SVGAGI. The DNA of the CDR3 is TGTGCCAGCAGTTATCGCCGAAGGGACACTGAAGCTTTCTTT. Encoded protein: CASSYRRRDTEAFF.

This chain uses TRBV5-1 with TRBJ1-1; weak D call: TRBD1 (6 bases). This CDR3 region has 13 residues. With 4 bases removed from V and 6 bases from J, the gap between germline ends came to 13 bases. Germline values: CDR1 SGHRS, CDR2 YFSETQ. The CDR3 region is CASSPGAGAEAFF. CDR3 DNA sequence: TGCGCCAGCAGCCCGGGGGCAGGGGCTGAAGCTTTCTTT.

The V and J genes are TRBV7-2 and TRBJ1-1; TRBD1 might be the D (5 bases). Germline CDR1 SGHTA, CDR2 FQGNSA. Deletions cut 3 bases from V and 2 bases from J, with 10 bases between. The CDR3 is 14 amino acids. CDR3 amino acids: CASSFVGGNTEAFF. The CDR3 bases are TGTGCCAGCAGCTTCGTGGGGGGAAACACTGAAGCTTTCTTT.

The chain is built from TRBV27 and TRBJ2-1, with 8 bases aligning to TRBD2. The germline V gene encodes CDR1 MNHEY and CDR2 SMNVEV (reference sequence). The V gene end was trimmed by 2 bases and the J gene end by 9 bases; junction bases not matched to a gene: 9. CDR3 length equals 15 residues. The CDR3 sequence: CASSLVGGGTGEQFF. The CDR3 bases are TGTGCCAGCAGTTTAGTCGGGGGGGGCACTGGTGAGCAGTTCTTC.

This clone was counted a few times. The rearrangement uses TRBV6-5 and TRBJ1-5; the D gene is possibly TRBD1 (5 bases). Germline V gives CDR1 MNHEY, CDR2 SVGAGI. The CDR3 has 14 amino acids. V lost 6 bases and J 4 bases, leaving 13 bases between the germline ends. This CDR3 reads CASSDRDLNQPQHF. Written as DNA, the CDR3 is TGTGCCAGCAGCGACCGGGACCTTAATCAGCCCCAGCATTTT.